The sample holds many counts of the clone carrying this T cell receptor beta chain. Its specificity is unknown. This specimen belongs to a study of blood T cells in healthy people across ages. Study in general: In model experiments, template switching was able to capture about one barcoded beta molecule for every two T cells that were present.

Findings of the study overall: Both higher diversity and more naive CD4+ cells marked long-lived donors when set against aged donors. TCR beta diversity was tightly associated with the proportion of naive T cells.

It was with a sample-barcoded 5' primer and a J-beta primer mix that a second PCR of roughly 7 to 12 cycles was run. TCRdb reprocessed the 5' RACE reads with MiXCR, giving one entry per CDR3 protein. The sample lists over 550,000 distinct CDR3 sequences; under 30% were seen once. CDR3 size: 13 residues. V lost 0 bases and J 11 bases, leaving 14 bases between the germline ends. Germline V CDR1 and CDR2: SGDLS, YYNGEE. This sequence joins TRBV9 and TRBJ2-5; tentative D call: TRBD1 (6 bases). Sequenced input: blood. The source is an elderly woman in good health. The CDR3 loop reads CASSVARGNEQYF. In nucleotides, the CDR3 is TGTGCCAGCAGCGTAGCCAGGGGCAATGAGCAGTACTTC.